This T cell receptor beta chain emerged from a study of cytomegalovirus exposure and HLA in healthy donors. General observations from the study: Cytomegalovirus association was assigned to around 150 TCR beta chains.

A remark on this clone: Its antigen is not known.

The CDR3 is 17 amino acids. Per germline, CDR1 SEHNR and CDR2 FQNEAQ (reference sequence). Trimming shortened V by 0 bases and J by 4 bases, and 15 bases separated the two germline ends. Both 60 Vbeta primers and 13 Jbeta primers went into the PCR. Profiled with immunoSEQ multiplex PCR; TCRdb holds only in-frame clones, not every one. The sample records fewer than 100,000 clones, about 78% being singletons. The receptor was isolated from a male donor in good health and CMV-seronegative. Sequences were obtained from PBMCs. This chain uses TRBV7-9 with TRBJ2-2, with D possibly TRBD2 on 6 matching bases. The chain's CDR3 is CASSLARGRAITGELFF. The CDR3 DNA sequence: TGTGCCAGCAGCTTAGCGCGGGGCAGGGCAATCACCGGGGAGCTGTTTTTT. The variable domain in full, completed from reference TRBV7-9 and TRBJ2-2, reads DTGVSQNPRHKITKRGQNVTFRCDPISEHNRLYWYRQTLGQGPEFLTYFQNEAQLEKSRLLSDRFSAERPKGSFSTLEIQRTEQGDSAMYLCASSLARGRAITGELFFGEGSRLTVL.